This T cell receptor beta chain was sequenced in a study of blood T cell repertoires in COVID-19 (dated by TCRdb to 2020 to 2021). Background for the entire study: Samples covering the acute and convalescent phases of COVID-19 were provided by collaborators in the United States, Italy and Spain. The material from the prospective study consisted of cDNA or gDNA derived from T cells, B-cell-depleted T cells, or PBMCs. Subjects who had been exposed to COVID-19, were actively infected with it, or had recovered from it provided the deeply sampled blood TCRbeta repertoires that made up the dataset. The repertoires were made available in a free public database intended to serve as a resource for research on the immune response to SARS-CoV-2. The sample metadata nearly always contained a de-identified subject ID, COVID-19 status, age in years and sex. The samples were drawn from the first 160 participants of the ongoing ImmuneRACE study and from 1,254 subjects provided by 6 global collaborators. Where available, HLA class I and class II types were taken from metadata supplied by the sample provider and were not determined by assay-based typing. Findings and caveats that apply to the study as a whole: The amount of clinical and demographic metadata varied by source and participant and was provided uncurated.

The immunoSEQ Assay, a bias-controlled multiplex PCR, was used to amplify TCRbeta CDR3 regions from genomic DNA. Regarding the original processing steps: The number of nucleated cells in each sample was estimated by amplification of reference gene primers within the assay. To quantify the absolute abundance of each unique TCRbeta CDR3 rearrangement, sequence reads were collapsed and filtered. Productive Simpson clonality was computed per sample as the square root of Simpson's diversity index over productive rearrangements. Sourced from immuneACCESS, this table was stored by TCRdb with only in-frame sequences that have V and J called. A share of the clones is absent; for the studies checked, an unresolved V gene accounts for under half, and the remainder has no known explanation. V and J calls and clone size are copied from that table; D and trimming were computed from the DNA. The sample table lists around 150,000 clones, less than 80% of them with a count of one. The ten largest clones add up to approximately 4.5% of the sample.

Its CDR3 holds 14 amino acids, cysteine through phenylalanine. The read is trimmed to its CDR3 DNA, 42 bases read in frame from base 1. Taken from the germline V gene, the CDR1 and CDR2 loops are MRHNA and SNTAGT. Relative to germline, V is missing 3 bases and J is missing 8 bases, with 6 bases of the junction outside any gene match. Whole blood was collected in K2EDTA tubes by collaborating institutions according to the institutions' own protocols. Collaborator samples were shipped for TCRbeta analysis as frozen whole blood, isolated PBMCs, or DNA extracted from either sample type. A word on this clone: Its antigen remains unidentified. Base qualities are not provided; no much larger clone lies one nucleotide away.

Sequencing was performed on peripheral blood. The chain employs TRBV6-4 and TRBJ2-2; the central 7 bases match TRBD2. The TCR was taken from a woman at least 80 years old with active or convalescent COVID-19. The CDR3 region: CASSETAGRGELFF. At the DNA level, the sequence is TGTGCCAGCAGTGAAACAGCCGGGAGGGGGGAGCTGTTTTTT.